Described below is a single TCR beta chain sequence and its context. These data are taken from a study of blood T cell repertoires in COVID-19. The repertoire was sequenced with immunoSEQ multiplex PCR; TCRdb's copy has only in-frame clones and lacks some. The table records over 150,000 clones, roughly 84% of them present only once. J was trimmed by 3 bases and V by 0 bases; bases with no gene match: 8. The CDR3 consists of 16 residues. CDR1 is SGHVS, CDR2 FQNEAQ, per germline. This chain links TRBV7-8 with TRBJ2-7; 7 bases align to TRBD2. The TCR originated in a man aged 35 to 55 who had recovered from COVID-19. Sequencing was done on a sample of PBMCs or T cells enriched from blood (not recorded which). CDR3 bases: TGTGCCAGCAGCTTAGCGTTACCGGGGGGTAACTACGAGCAGTACTTC. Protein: CASSLALPGGNYEQYF.